The 25 T cell receptor beta chains below were found in one sample sequenced in a study of shared clonotypes between healthy human individuals. Assay used: immunoSEQ multiplex PCR; TCRdb lists only in-frame clones, some missing. The sample has 2 million or so clones, roughly 94% seen once. In the naive CD8 group, cells lacked CD45RO and were positively selected for CCR7, so terminally differentiated effector memory CD45RA+ cells were left out. Sequenced input: naive CD8+ T cells sorted from blood. The source of these receptors is a man between 18 and 29 years old in good health.

J is TRBJ1-4 and V is TRBV5-1; 7 bases match TRBD1. Germline CDR1 reads SGHRS; CDR2 reads YFSETQ. This CDR3 comprises 13 residues. V gave up 1 base and J gave up 8 bases; unmatched junction bases: 2. The CDR3 is CASSLSRGEKLFF. CDR3 DNA: TGCGCCAGCAGCTTGAGCAGGGGGGAAAAACTGTTTTTT.

The chain has TRBV10-2 and TRBJ1-4; D call uncertain. V gave up 2 bases and J gave up 8 bases, with 15 bases separating them. The CDR3 spans 15 residues. Germline V gene data show CDR1 as WSHSY and CDR2 as SAAADI. CDR3 protein: CASSELTGKAEKLFF. CDR3 in DNA: TGCGCCAGCAGTGAGCTGACGGGGAAGGCAGAAAAACTGTTTTTT.

The rearrangement links TRBV6-5 to TRBJ2-3; D remains ambiguous. This CDR3 spans 14 amino acids. V dropped 4 bases and J dropped 6 bases, with 14 bases sitting between them. The germline gives CDR1 MNHEY, CDR2 SVGAGI. CDR3 bases: TGTGCCAGCAGTTTCGGACCTATCCGCGATACGCAGTATTTT. Amino acids: CASSFGPIRDTQYF.

This chain uses TRBV10-3 with TRBJ2-5; possibly TRBD1 for D (6 bases). Trimming took off 2 bases at V and 5 bases at J, with 15 bases between the two ends. The CDR3 runs to 15 residues. CDR1 and CDR2 from the germline V gene are ENHRY and SYGVKD. CDR3 region: CAISERPGEPETQYF. The CDR3 bases are TGTGCCATCAGTGAGAGGCCAGGGGAACCCGAGACCCAGTACTTC.

The chain employs TRBV29-1 and TRBJ1-2, with no clear D. CDR1 and CDR2 from the germline V gene are SQVTM and ANQGSEA. The V end lost 6 bases, the J end lost 1 base, and 6 bases lay between the germline ends. The CDR3 contains 11 residues. The CDR3 protein is CSVSDNYGYTF. In nucleotides, the CDR3 is TGCAGCGTCTCAGATAACTATGGCTACACCTTC.

V and J are TRBV5-3 and TRBJ1-4, with D uncertain. TRBV5-3 is known as an ORF, though its function is uncertain. With 4 bases removed from V and 0 bases from J, the gap between germline ends came to 16 bases. The CDR3 is 17 amino acids. The DNA of the CDR3 is TGTGCCAGAAGCCCCCGCAGAGCATCCTCAACTAATGAAAAACTGTTTTTT. It translates to CARSPRRASSTNEKLFF.

The rearrangement uses TRBV4-1 and TRBJ2-7; no firm D call. Germline values: CDR1 MGHRA, CDR2 YSYEKL. This CDR3 is built from 13 residues. V lost 0 bases and J 3 bases, leaving 6 bases between the germline ends. In DNA form, the CDR3 reads TGCGCCAGCAGCCAAGAAGTGTTCTACGAGCAGTACTTC. Amino acid sequence: CASSQEVFYEQYF.

The rearrangement links TRBV7-9 to TRBJ1-3, with D tentatively TRBD1 (6 bases). V was trimmed by 5 bases and J by 0 bases, leaving 14 bases between them. Germline V CDR1 and CDR2: SEHNR, FQNEAQ (reference sequence). This CDR3 comprises 16 residues. The CDR3 DNA reads TGTGCCAGCAGCCCCCGGACAGTCCTCTCTGGAAACACCATATATTTT. Residues: CASSPRTVLSGNTIYF.

V and J are TRBV30 and TRBJ2-4, with 7 nucleotides matching TRBD2. Losses at the gene ends were 5 bases for V and 0 bases for J; bases not matched to a gene: 13. The length of the CDR3 is 17 residues. CDR1 is GTSNPN and CDR2 is SVGIG in the germline V gene (reference sequence). The DNA for the CDR3 is TGTGCCTGGGCAAAATTGGGTCTAGCGGAAGCCAAAAACATTCAGTACTTC. Translation gives CAWAKLGLAEAKNIQYF.

This chain joins TRBV28 and TRBJ1-2; possibly TRBD1 for D (6 bases). Looked up from germline, CDR1 is MDHEN and CDR2 is SYDVKM. The V end lost 2 bases, the J end lost 1 base, and 14 bases lay between the germline ends. The CDR3 has 16 amino acids. CDR3 region: CASSLRQTGINYGYTF. The CDR3 region has the DNA TGTGCCAGCAGTTTACGACAGACAGGAATTAACTATGGCTACACCTTC.

This chain links TRBV9 with TRBJ2-7; 8 nucleotides agree with TRBD1. The V and J ends lost 4 bases and 6 bases, in that order; junction bases with no gene match: 6. The CDR3 has 13 amino acids. Germline CDR1 and CDR2: SGDLS and YYNGEE. The DNA for the CDR3 is TGTGCCAGCAGCTTAATTACAGGGGGCGAGCAGTACTTC. Protein sequence: CASSLITGGEQYF.

The genes are TRBV5-6 and TRBJ2-1, with D maybe TRBD1 (6 bases). Germline CDR1 is SGHDT and CDR2 is YYEEEE. Trimming left V 2 bases short and J 4 bases short, with 13 bases between. The CDR3 has 15 amino acids. The CDR3 nucleotides are TGTGCCAGCAGCTTAGGGCAGGGGTGGTACAATGAGCAGTTCTTC. It codes for CASSLGQGWYNEQFF. Supplemented by reference TRBV5-6 and TRBJ2-1, the full variable domain reads DAGVTQSPTHLIKTRGQQVTLRCSPKSGHDTVSWYQQALGQGPQFIFQYYEEEERQRGNFPDRFSGHQFPNYSSELNVNALLLGDSALYLCASSLGQGWYNEQFFGPGTRLTVL.

The V call is TRBV5-4, the J call TRBJ1-2, with TRBD1 as a possible D gene (6 bases). CDR1 SGHNT and CDR2 YYREEE come from the germline V gene (reference sequence). Trimming pared 4 bases from V and 7 bases from J, leaving 14 bases between. The CDR3 runs 13 residues. In DNA, the CDR3 is TGTGCCAGCAGCCCGACAGGTGTCGGTGGCTACACCTTC. Translated: CASSPTGVGGYTF.

This clone was counted a few times. In the same sample, other DNA sequences code for this CDR3. This chain uses TRBV4-1 with TRBJ2-7, with a possible D match to TRBD2 (5 bases). Trimming pared 4 bases from V and 0 bases from J, leaving 10 bases between. Per the germline V gene, CDR1 is MGHRA and CDR2 is YSYEKL. The CDR3 has 14 residues. The CDR3 DNA reads TGCGCCAGCAGCCCCCAAGGGAGCTCCTACGAGCAGTACTTC. It encodes CASSPQGSSYEQYF.

CDR3 sequence (DNA): TGTGCCAGCAGCTTCGCCGGGACAGGCCTCTCTGGGGCCAACGTCCTGACTTTC. This sequence encodes CASSFAGTGLSGANVLTF. The V gene is TRBV7-2, the J gene TRBJ2-6; 8 nucleotides match TRBD1. After removal of 3 bases from V and 0 bases from J, the junction contained 7 bases not matched to a gene. The V gene's germline CDR1 is SGHTA and CDR2 FQGNSA. The CDR3 runs to 18 residues.

The J gene is TRBJ1-6, the V gene TRBV7-6; weak D call: TRBD1 (5 bases). The length of the CDR3 is 15 residues. Trimming stripped 5 bases from V and 8 bases from J, with 16 bases between. Germline assignment: CDR1 SGHVS and CDR2 FNYEAQ. The CDR3 is CASSLGSGGDSPLHF. DNA of the CDR3: TGTGCCAGCAGCCTAGGCAGTGGGGGGGATTCACCCCTCCACTTT. The full variable domain, rest sourced from reference TRBV7-6 and TRBJ1-6, is GAGVSQSPRYKVTKRGQDVALRCDPISGHVSLYWYRQALGQGPEFLTYFNYEAQQDKSGLPNDRFSAERPEGSISTLTIQRTEQRDSAMYRCASSLGSGGDSPLHFGNGTRLTVT.

The chain links TRBV7-9 to TRBJ2-5; TRBD2 matches 11 bases. The ends lost 2 bases at V and 2 bases at J; junction bases unmatched: 7. CDR1 is SEHNR, CDR2 FQNEAQ, per germline (reference sequence). The CDR3 extends over 17 amino acids. This CDR3 reads CASSLSLGLAEQETQYF. The CDR3, as DNA: TGTGCCAGCAGCTTATCACTGGGACTAGCGGAACAAGAGACCCAGTACTTC.

The chain recombines TRBV4-1 with TRBJ2-7, with D perhaps assigned TRBD1 or TRBD2 (5 bases each). Germline loops: CDR1 MGHRA, CDR2 YSYEKL. The V end lost 3 bases, the J end lost 10 bases, and 16 bases lay between the germline ends. The CDR3 spans 13 residues. CDR3 DNA: TGCGCCAGCAGCCAGGCAGGGAGCGGACTTCAGTACTTC. Translation: CASSQAGSGLQYF.

Concerning this clone: The same CDR3 can be traced to other DNA sequences in this sample. The V gene is TRBV11-2, the J gene TRBJ2-7, with D uncertain. Trimming took 1 base from V and 0 from J, leaving 1 base between them. This CDR3 is 12 amino acids long. Germline-derived CDR1 and CDR2 are SGHAT and FQNNGV. The CDR3 protein is CASSLASYEQYF. As DNA, the CDR3 is TGTGCCAGCAGCTTAGCCTCCTACGAGCAGTACTTC.

This sequence joins TRBV27 and TRBJ1-3, with TRBD1 matching over 9 bases. Germline CDR1 MNHEY, CDR2 SMNVEV (reference sequence). V shed 4 bases, J shed 4 bases, and the junction held 5 bases outside the gene matches. The CDR3 consists of 15 residues. In DNA form, the CDR3 reads TGTGCCAGCAGTTCCCGGGACAGGGTGGGAAACACCATATATTTT. Encoded protein: CASSSRDRVGNTIYF.

DNA for the CDR3: TGTGCCAGCAGCTCCGGGGCCGGGGCCTACGAGCAGTACTTC. Translating it yields CASSSGAGAYEQYF. J is TRBJ2-7 and V is TRBV11-2; either TRBD1 or TRBD2 may supply D (5 bases each). In germline, CDR1 is SGHAT, CDR2 FQNNGV. This CDR3 has 14 residues. V was trimmed by 4 bases and J by 2 bases, leaving 12 bases between them.

V is TRBV2 and J is TRBJ2-1, with D perhaps matching TRBD2 (6 bases). This CDR3 comprises 14 residues. With 8 bases removed from V and 3 bases from J, the gap between germline ends came to 14 bases. Germline assignment: CDR1 SNHLY and CDR2 FYNNEI. The CDR3 DNA follows: TGTGCCAGCGGGGGGATAGAGTACTACAATGAGCAGTTCTTC. Protein: CASGGIEYYNEQFF.

The rearrangement joins TRBV2 to TRBJ1-2; 8 bases align to TRBD1. Germline loops: CDR1 SNHLY, CDR2 FYNNEI. Trimming at V came to 1 base and at J to 5 bases, leaving 6 bases not matched to a gene. The CDR3 is 15 residues long. The CDR3 protein is CASSEVDRVGYGYTF. Here the CDR3 DNA reads TGTGCCAGCAGTGAAGTGGACAGGGTTGGGTATGGCTACACCTTC.

The genes are TRBV5-6 and TRBJ2-5; perhaps TRBD1 as D (6 bases). The CDR3 has 14 residues. V shed 4 bases and J shed 0 bases, with 10 bases lying between them. The germline gives CDR1 SGHDT, CDR2 YYEEEE. CDR3 DNA sequence: TGTGCCAGCAGCCCTACAGGGAACCAAGAGACCCAGTACTTC. This encodes CASSPTGNQETQYF.

This clone has a handful of counts. V is TRBV7-2 and J is TRBJ2-7; 10 bases line up with TRBD2. The germline V gene encodes CDR1 SGHTA and CDR2 FQGNSA. Unmatched junction bases numbered 9, after V lost 5 bases and J lost 2 bases. The CDR3 spans 16 residues. As DNA, the CDR3 is TGTGCCAGCAGCGGGGGACTGCTAGCGGGGGCCTACGAGCAGTACTTC. This translates into CASSGGLLAGAYEQYF.